Below are 27 T cell receptor beta chains sequenced from a single sample in a study of post-analysis software for immune sequencing data. Study-level points and caveats: Controls showed lower frequencies than patients for five TRBV segments, and TRBV5-6, TRBV5-1 and TRBV20-1 were among these.

TCR beta cDNA libraries had unique molecular identifiers. Each CDR3 protein gets one entry after TCRdb re-called the PCR reads with MiXCR. The profile shows around 770,000 distinct CDR3 sequences, about 45% of them singletons. For these receptors, no antigen is known. Sample: blood. These receptors originate from a girl between 10 and 17 years old with multiple sclerosis.

The chain combines TRBV2 with TRBJ2-7, with D unresolved. The J call may be mistaken, given a closer DNA end match to TRBJ2-4. CDR3 size: 11 residues. Germline V gene sequence: CDR1 SNHLY, CDR2 FYNNEI. CDR3 nucleotides: TGTGCCAGCAGTCAAGAGCCCATTCAGTACTTC. Amino acid sequence: CASSQEPIQYF.

This clonotype came up a few times. The V call is TRBV6-5, the J call TRBJ2-4, with D tentatively TRBD2 (5 bases). Germline CDR1 MNHEY, CDR2 SVGAGI. V shed 4 bases and J shed 0 bases, with 10 bases lying between them. CDR3 size: 15 residues. This CDR3 reads CASSSGVLAKNIQYF. In DNA, the CDR3 is TGTGCCAGCAGTTCCGGGGTACTAGCCAAAAACATTCAGTACTTC.

This clonotype has just one count. The chain uses TRBV6-1 and TRBJ2-7, with D unresolved. Germline V CDR1 and CDR2: MNHNS, SASEGT. The CDR3 has 16 amino acids. The V and J ends lost 1 base and 0 bases respectively, with 13 bases between them. CDR3 residues: CASSEDRAINSYEQYF. The CDR3 DNA sequence: TGTGCCAGCAGTGAAGACCGGGCGATAAACTCCTACGAGCAGTACTTC.

The chain couples TRBV7-2 to TRBJ1-5, with TRBD1 matching over 9 bases. The V gene's germline CDR1 is SGHTA and CDR2 FQGNSA. The CDR3 has 18 residues. Trimming cost V 5 bases and J 2 bases; bases outside gene matches: 13. The CDR3 sequence: CASSQRGQGISGNQPQHF. In DNA form, the CDR3 reads TGTGCCAGCAGCCAGAGGGGACAGGGTATATCGGGCAATCAGCCCCAGCATTTT.

The chain has TRBV12-3 or TRBV12-4 and TRBJ1-2; unclear D gene. CDR3 length equals 15 residues. Between the trimmed V and J ends, which lost 6 bases and 3 bases, there was a span of 17 bases. Here the CDR3 reads CASSPASRGYYGYTF. The CDR3 nucleotides are TGTGCCAGCAGCCCCGCCAGCCGAGGCTACTATGGCTACACCTTC.

The chain is built from TRBV20-1 and TRBJ2-5, with unresolved D. Per the germline V gene, CDR1 is DFQATT and CDR2 is SNEGSKA (reference sequence). Trimming pared 3 bases from V and 2 bases from J, leaving 10 bases between. This CDR3 spans 13 amino acids. In DNA, the CDR3 is TGCAGTGCTAGTGGTTCGGGTCAAGAGACCCAGTACTTC. Protein: CSASGSGQETQYF.

J is TRBJ1-1 and V is TRBV2; no clear D. From germline, CDR1 is SNHLY and CDR2 FYNNEI. The V end lost 6 bases, the J end lost 1 base, and 12 bases lay between the germline ends. The CDR3 runs to 14 residues. The CDR3 nucleotides read TGTGCCAGCAGAGCCTTGGAGAAGAACACTGAAGCTTTCTTT. It specifies CASRALEKNTEAFF.

The gene calls are TRBV7-2 and TRBJ2-7; D is undetermined. V was pared by 5 bases and J by 2 bases, with 10 bases between. The CDR3 sequence is 13 residues long. Germline CDR1 SGHTA, CDR2 FQGNSA. This CDR3 reads CASSPYQAYEQYF. The CDR3 bases are TGTGCCAGCAGCCCCTATCAAGCCTACGAGCAGTACTTC.

This clonotype occurred a few times. The chain combines TRBV10-2 with TRBJ2-5; tentative D call: TRBD2 (6 bases). The end of the DNA aligns better with TRBJ2-7, so the J call may be wrong. Germline CDR1 and CDR2: WSHSY and SAAADI. The CDR3 length is 12 residues. CDR3: CASSGGDYEQYF. The CDR3 region has the DNA TGCGCCAGCAGTGGGGGGGACTACGAGCAGTACTTC.

This clonotype appeared once. V and J are TRBV7-3 and TRBJ1-2; D may be TRBD1 (6 bases). Trimming stripped 4 bases from V and 4 bases from J, with 25 bases between. The CDR3 totals 18 residues. Germline V gene sequence: CDR1 SGHTA, CDR2 FQGTGA. The CDR3 bases are TGTGCCAGCAGCTCAAACCCCGGTGGGGTAATAGGGGGCTATGGCTACACCTTC. Translation gives CASSSNPGGVIGGYGYTF.

The chain joins TRBV20-1 to TRBJ2-4; 11 bases align to TRBD1. The germline V gene has CDR1 DFQATT and CDR2 SNEGSKA (reference sequence). This CDR3 contains 16 residues. Trimming took 1 base from V and 0 from J; bases not matched to a gene: 2. The CDR3 here is CSARGGQGAAKNIQYF. The CDR3 nucleotides are TGCAGTGCTAGAGGCGGACAGGGGGCAGCCAAAAACATTCAGTACTTC.

This clonotype was counted only a few times. The chain links TRBV7-3 to TRBJ1-1; D gene unclear. V lost 5 bases, J lost 4 bases, and 14 bases lay in between. The CDR3 has 14 amino acids. The germline gives CDR1 SGHTA, CDR2 FQGTGA. CDR3 DNA: TGTGCCAGCAGCCGCGGTGGATTTGCCACTGAAGCTTTCTTT. Translating it yields CASSRGGFATEAFF.

The chain joins TRBV7-9 to TRBJ2-1, with TRBD1 identical over 7 bases. Losses at the gene ends were 4 bases for V and 9 bases for J; bases not matched to a gene: 15. This CDR3 is built from 16 residues. Looked up from germline, CDR1 is SEHNR and CDR2 is FQNEAQ (reference sequence). The CDR3 loop is CASSYEGGPGSREQFF. The CDR3 DNA reads as TGTGCCAGCAGCTACGAAGGGGGCCCGGGGTCGCGTGAGCAGTTCTTC.

The J gene is TRBJ2-3, the V gene TRBV20-1; 15 nucleotides match TRBD2. The CDR3 has 16 amino acids. Germline CDR1 reads DFQATT; CDR2 reads SNEGSKA (reference sequence). Losses at the gene ends were 4 bases for V and 3 bases for J; bases not matched to a gene: 5. The CDR3 protein is CSATSGTSGRTDTQYF. In DNA, the CDR3 is TGCAGTGCTACGAGCGGGACTAGCGGGAGGACAGATACGCAGTATTTT.

V and J are TRBV20-1 and TRBJ2-3; 7 bases fit TRBD2. CDR3 length: 14 amino acids. Germline values: CDR1 DFQATT, CDR2 SNEGSKA (reference sequence). V was pared by 0 bases and J by 3 bases, with 3 bases of the junction left unmatched. In DNA form, the CDR3 reads TGCAGTGCTAGAGATCCTAGCGGTACAGATACGCAGTATTTT. Encoded protein: CSARDPSGTDTQYF.

The V call is TRBV20-1, the J call TRBJ2-7; 7 bases align to TRBD1. CDR3 length: 14 amino acids. Per germline, CDR1 DFQATT and CDR2 SNEGSKA (reference sequence). DNA for the CDR3: TGCAGCCCTAGGGACAGTGGCCCGGGATACGAGCAGTACTTC. Its translation is CSPRDSGPGYEQYF.

The chain employs TRBV7-9 and TRBJ2-3, with 8 bases lining up with TRBD2. V shed 5 bases, J shed 0 bases, and the junction held 4 bases outside the gene matches. The germline CDR1 and CDR2 sequences are SEHNR and FQNEAQ (reference sequence). This CDR3 has 15 residues. The CDR3 DNA reads as TGTGCCAGCAGCCCCCGGGAGGGAAGCACAGATACGCAGTATTTT. Translation gives CASSPREGSTDTQYF.

This clonotype has a handful of counts. J is TRBJ2-1 and V is TRBV20-1; the D gene is possibly TRBD2 (7 bases). The germline V gene has CDR1 DFQATT and CDR2 SNEGSKA (reference sequence). The CDR3 runs to 15 residues. Trimming pared 6 bases from V and 0 bases from J, leaving 15 bases between. The CDR3, as DNA: TGCAGTGCAGTCGAGGGGGAGGGCTCCTACAATGAGCAGTTCTTC. Translating it yields CSAVEGEGSYNEQFF.

The chain couples TRBV20-1 to TRBJ2-7; possible D gene TRBD2, 6 bases. The CDR3 loop spans 13 amino acids. Between the trimmed V and J ends, which lost 5 bases and 0 bases, there was a span of 11 bases. Per germline, CDR1 DFQATT and CDR2 SNEGSKA (reference sequence). Here the CDR3 DNA reads TGCAGTGCTTTAGGCGGGAACTCCTACGAGCAGTACTTC. This codes for CSALGGNSYEQYF.

There are a few counts of this clonotype. This sequence joins TRBV5-1 and TRBJ2-3; D tentatively fits TRBD1 or TRBD2 (5 bases each). V was trimmed by 0 bases and J by 6 bases, leaving 14 bases between them. The CDR3 loop spans 15 amino acids. The germline gives CDR1 SGHRS, CDR2 YFSETQ. The CDR3 nucleotides read TGCGCCAGCAGCTTGGGGGGACCCCCGGTCGATACGCAGTATTTT. Its translation: CASSLGGPPVDTQYF.

The chain is built from TRBV28 and TRBJ2-3, with TRBD2 matching 9 bases. Germline CDR1 and CDR2: MDHEN and SYDVKM. Trimming removed 7 bases from V and 4 bases from J; junction bases left unmatched: 9. This CDR3 has 15 amino acids. Here the CDR3 DNA reads TGTGCCAGCACGGGCTCACTAGCGGGTTCAGATACGCAGTATTTT. As protein: CASTGSLAGSDTQYF. The variable domain in full, with the rest retrieved from reference TRBV28 and TRBJ2-3, is DVKVTQSSRYLVKRTGEKVFLECVQDMDHENMFWYRQDPGLGLRLIYFSYDVKMKEKGDIPEGYSVSREKKERFSLILESASTNQTSMYLCASTGSLAGSDTQYFGPGTRLTVL.

V usage is TRBV6-5 and J usage is TRBJ2-7; D may be TRBD1 or TRBD2 (5 bases each). Between the trimmed V and J ends, which lost 7 bases and 3 bases, there was a span of 13 bases. CDR1 is MNHEY, CDR2 SVGAGI, per germline. The CDR3 sequence is 13 residues long. CDR3: CASKRGPFYEQYF. CDR3 DNA sequence: TGTGCCAGCAAACGGGGCCCCTTCTACGAGCAGTACTTC.

Here the CDR3 reads CASSLIGSGELFF. Here the CDR3 DNA reads TGTGCCAGCAGCTTAATAGGGTCCGGGGAGCTGTTTTTT. V is TRBV7-3 and J is TRBJ2-2; no reliable D call. The CDR3 length is 13 residues. The V end lost 1 base, the J end lost 6 bases, and 6 bases lay between the germline ends. CDR1 and CDR2 (germline): SGHTA, FQGTGA.

This clonotype was seen more than once but under ten times. The rearrangement joins TRBV7-9 to TRBJ2-7, with D possibly being TRBD2 (6 bases). Germline V lookup: CDR1 SEHNR, CDR2 FQNEAQ (reference sequence). V was trimmed by 1 base and J by 0 bases, leaving 10 bases between them. The CDR3 is 15 amino acids. This CDR3 reads CASSLDGRSSYEQYF. The CDR3 DNA follows: TGTGCCAGCAGCTTAGACGGGAGAAGCTCCTACGAGCAGTACTTC.

This chain connects TRBV15 to TRBJ2-6; D is undetermined. The CDR3 spans 16 residues. Germline CDR1 LNHNV, CDR2 YYDKDF (reference sequence). The germline V and J ends were trimmed by 5 bases and 0 bases, with 11 bases remaining between them. The CDR3 DNA reads as TGTGCCACCAGCGGGATAGGGTTCTCTGGGGCCAACGTCCTGACTTTC. It yields the protein CATSGIGFSGANVLTF.

This chain uses TRBV2 with TRBJ2-7, with 13 bases identical to TRBD2. V trimming: 7 bases; J trimming: 3 bases; junction bases outside the gene matches: 9. CDR1 SNHLY and CDR2 FYNNEI come from the germline V gene. The CDR3 is 16 residues long. This CDR3 is CASTEGLAGFIYEQYF. The CDR3 coding sequence is TGTGCCAGCACTGAGGGACTAGCGGGGTTTATCTACGAGCAGTACTTC.

The chain employs TRBV7-8 and TRBJ2-2; TRBD1 matches 10 bases. V was pared by 5 bases and J by 2 bases, with 5 bases of the junction left unmatched. This CDR3 is 16 amino acids long. Per germline, CDR1 SGHVS and CDR2 FQNEAQ. CDR3 protein: CASSPGTGANTGELFF. The CDR3 nucleotides are TGTGCCAGCAGCCCCGGGACAGGGGCCAACACCGGGGAGCTGTTTTTT.